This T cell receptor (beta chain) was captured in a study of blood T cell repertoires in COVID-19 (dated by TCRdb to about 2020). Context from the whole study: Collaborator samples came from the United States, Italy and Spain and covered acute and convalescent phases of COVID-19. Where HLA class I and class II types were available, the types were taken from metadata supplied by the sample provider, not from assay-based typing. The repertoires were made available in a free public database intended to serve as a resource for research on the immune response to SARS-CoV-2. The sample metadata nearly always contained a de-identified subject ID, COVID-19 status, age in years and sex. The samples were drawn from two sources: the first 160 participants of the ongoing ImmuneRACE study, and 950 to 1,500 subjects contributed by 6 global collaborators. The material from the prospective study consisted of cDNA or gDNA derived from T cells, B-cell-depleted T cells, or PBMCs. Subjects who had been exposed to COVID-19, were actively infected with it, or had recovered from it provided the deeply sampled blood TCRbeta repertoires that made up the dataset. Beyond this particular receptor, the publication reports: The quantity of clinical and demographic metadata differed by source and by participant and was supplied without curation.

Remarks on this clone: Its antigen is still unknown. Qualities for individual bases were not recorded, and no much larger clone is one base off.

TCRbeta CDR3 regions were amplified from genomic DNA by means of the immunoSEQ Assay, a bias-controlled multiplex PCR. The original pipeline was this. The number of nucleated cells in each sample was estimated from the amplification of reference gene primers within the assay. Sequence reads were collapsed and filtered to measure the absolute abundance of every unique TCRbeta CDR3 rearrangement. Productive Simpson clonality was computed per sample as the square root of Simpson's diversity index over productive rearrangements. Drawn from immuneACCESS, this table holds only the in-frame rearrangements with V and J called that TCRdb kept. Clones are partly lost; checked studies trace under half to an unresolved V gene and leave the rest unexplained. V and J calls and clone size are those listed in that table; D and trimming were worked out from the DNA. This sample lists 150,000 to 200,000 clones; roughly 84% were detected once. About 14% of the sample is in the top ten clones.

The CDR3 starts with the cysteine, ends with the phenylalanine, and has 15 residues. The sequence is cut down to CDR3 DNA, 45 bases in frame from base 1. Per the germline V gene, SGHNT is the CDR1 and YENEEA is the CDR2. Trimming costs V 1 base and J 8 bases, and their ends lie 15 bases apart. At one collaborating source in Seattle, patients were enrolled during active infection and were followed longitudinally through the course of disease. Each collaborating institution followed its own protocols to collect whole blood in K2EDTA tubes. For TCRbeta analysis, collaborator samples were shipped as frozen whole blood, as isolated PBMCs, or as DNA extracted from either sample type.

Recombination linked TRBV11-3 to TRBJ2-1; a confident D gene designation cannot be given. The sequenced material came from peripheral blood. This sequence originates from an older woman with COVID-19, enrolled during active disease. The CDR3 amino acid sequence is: CASSLALAEEDEQFF. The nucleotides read TGTGCCAGCAGCTTAGCCCTGGCAGAAGAGGATGAGCAGTTCTTC.